Below are 4 T cell receptor beta chains sequenced from a single sample in a study of blood T cell repertoires in COVID-19. Clones were read by immunoSEQ multiplex PCR, and TCRdb kept only the in-frame ones, dropping some. The sample holds about 350,000 clones, 88% seen once. The source material was peripheral blood. The source of these receptors is a woman in her 70s with COVID-19, enrolled during active disease.

The sample holds one count of this clone. V and J are TRBV7-2 and TRBJ2-7; D is perhaps TRBD1 (5 bases). The CDR3 is made up of 15 amino acids. Trimming removed 1 base at V and 2 bases at J, with 12 bases between. The germline V gene has CDR1 SGHTA and CDR2 FQGNSA. For the CDR3, the DNA is TGTGCCAGCAGCTTAGGACAGCCGGGCGCCTACGAGCAGTACTTC. It encodes CASSLGQPGAYEQYF.

The V call is TRBV6-5, the J call TRBJ2-7, with TRBD1 matching 9 bases. Looked up from germline, CDR1 is MNHEY and CDR2 is SVGAGI. The CDR3 has 13 amino acids. V shed 8 bases, J shed 5 bases, and the junction held 7 bases outside the gene matches. The CDR3 here is CASLGQGWNEQYF. CDR3 bases: TGTGCCAGCCTTGGACAGGGGTGGAACGAGCAGTACTTC.

The chain combines TRBV6-5 with TRBJ2-2, with TRBD1 matching over 10 bases. Germline assignment: CDR1 MNHEY and CDR2 SVGAGI. This CDR3 is built from 15 residues. Germline trimming cut 4 bases from V and 5 bases from J; bases unmatched to any gene: 4. The CDR3 reads CASSSDRGGTGELFF. CDR3 DNA sequence: TGTGCCAGCAGTTCGGACAGGGGGGGGACCGGGGAGCTGTTTTTT.

The chain has TRBV6-2 or TRBV6-3 and TRBJ2-7; TRBD2 agrees at 7 bases. Germline CDR1 reads MNHEY; CDR2 reads SVGEGT. The CDR3 sequence is 14 residues long. V shed 2 bases and J 3 bases; nucleotides not matched to a gene: 4. CDR3 in amino acids: CASSYPGTNYEQYF. DNA for the CDR3: TGTGCCAGCAGTTACCCCGGGACTAACTACGAGCAGTACTTC.